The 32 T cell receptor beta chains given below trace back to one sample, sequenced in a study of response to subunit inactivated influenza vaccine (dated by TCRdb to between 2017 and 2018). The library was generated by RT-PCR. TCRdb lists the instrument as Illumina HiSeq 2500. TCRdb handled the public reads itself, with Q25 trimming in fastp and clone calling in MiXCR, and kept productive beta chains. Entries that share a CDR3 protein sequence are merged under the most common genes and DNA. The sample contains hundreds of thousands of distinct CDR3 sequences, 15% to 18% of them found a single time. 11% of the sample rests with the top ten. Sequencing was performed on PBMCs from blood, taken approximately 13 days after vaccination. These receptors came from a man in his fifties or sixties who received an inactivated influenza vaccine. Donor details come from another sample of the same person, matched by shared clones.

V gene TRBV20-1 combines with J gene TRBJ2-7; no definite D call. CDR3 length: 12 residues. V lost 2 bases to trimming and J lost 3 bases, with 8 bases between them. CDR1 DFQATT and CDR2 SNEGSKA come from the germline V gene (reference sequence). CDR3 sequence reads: CSARFLDYEQYF. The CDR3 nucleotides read TGCAGTGCTAGATTTCTCGACTACGAGCAGTACTTC.

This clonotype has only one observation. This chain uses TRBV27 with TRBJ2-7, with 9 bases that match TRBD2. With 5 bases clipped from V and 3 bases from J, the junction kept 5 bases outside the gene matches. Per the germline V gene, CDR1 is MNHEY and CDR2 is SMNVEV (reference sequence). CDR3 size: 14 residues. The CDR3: CASSPYSGSYEQYF. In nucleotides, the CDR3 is TGTGCCAGCAGTCCTTATAGCGGGAGCTACGAGCAGTACTTC.

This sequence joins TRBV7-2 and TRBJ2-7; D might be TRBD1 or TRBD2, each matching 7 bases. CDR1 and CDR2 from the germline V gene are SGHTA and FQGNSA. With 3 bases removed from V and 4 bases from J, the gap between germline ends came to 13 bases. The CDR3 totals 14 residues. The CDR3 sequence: CASSLGGTDYEQYF. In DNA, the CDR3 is TGTGCCAGCAGCTTGGGGGGGACAGATTACGAGCAGTACTTC.

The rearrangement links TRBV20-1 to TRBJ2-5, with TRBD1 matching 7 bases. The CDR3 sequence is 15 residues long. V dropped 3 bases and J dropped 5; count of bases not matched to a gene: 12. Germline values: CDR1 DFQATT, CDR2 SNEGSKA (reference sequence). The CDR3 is CSARALTGSVETQYF. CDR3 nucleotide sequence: TGCAGTGCTAGGGCATTGACAGGGTCGGTGGAGACCCAGTACTTC.

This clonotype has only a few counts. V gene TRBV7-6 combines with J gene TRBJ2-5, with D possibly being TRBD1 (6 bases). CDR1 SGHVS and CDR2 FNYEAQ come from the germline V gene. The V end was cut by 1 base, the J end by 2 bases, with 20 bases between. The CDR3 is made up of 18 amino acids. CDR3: CASSLGQGRGYSQETQYF. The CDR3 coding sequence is TGTGCCAGCAGCTTAGGGCAGGGCAGGGGATATTCTCAAGAGACCCAGTACTTC. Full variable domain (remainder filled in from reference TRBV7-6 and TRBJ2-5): GAGVSQSPRYKVTKRGQDVALRCDPISGHVSLYWYRQALGQGPEFLTYFNYEAQQDKSGLPNDRFSAERPEGSISTLTIQRTEQRDSAMYRCASSLGQGRGYSQETQYFGPGTRLLVL.

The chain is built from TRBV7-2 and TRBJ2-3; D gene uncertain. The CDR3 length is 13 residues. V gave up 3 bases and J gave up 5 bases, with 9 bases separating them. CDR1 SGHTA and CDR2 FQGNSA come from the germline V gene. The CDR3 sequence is CASSFRYGDTQYF. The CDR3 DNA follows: TGTGCCAGCAGCTTTCGGTATGGAGATACGCAGTATTTT. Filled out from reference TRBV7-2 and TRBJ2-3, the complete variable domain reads GAGVSQSPSNKVTEKGKDVELRCDPISGHTALYWYRQSLGQGLEFLIYFQGNSAPDKSGLPSDRFSAERTGGSVSTLTIQRTQQEDSAVYLCASSFRYGDTQYFGPGTRLTVL.

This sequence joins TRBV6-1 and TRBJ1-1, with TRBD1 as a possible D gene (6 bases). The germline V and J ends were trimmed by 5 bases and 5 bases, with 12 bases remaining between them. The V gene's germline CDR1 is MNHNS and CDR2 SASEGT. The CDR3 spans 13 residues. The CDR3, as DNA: TGTGCCAGCAGTAGGACAGCCGCGACTGAAGCTTTCTTT. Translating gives CASSRTAATEAFF.

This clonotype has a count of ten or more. CDR3 residues: CASSLTGQPITGGYTF. CDR3 nucleotides: TGTGCCAGCAGCTTAACCGGCCAACCTATAACCGGGGGCTACACCTTC. The chain couples TRBV7-9 to TRBJ1-2; the D is unclear. CDR3 length equals 16 residues. V lost 2 bases and J 8 bases, leaving 21 bases between the germline ends. Germline lookup yields CDR1 SEHNR and CDR2 FQNEAQ (reference sequence).

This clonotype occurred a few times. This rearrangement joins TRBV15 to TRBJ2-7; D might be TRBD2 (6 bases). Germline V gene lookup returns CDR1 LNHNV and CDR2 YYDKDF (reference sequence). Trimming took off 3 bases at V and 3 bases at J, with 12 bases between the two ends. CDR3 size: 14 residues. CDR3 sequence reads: CATSRRDADYEQYF. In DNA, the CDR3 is TGTGCCACCAGCAGGCGGGACGCAGACTACGAGCAGTACTTC.

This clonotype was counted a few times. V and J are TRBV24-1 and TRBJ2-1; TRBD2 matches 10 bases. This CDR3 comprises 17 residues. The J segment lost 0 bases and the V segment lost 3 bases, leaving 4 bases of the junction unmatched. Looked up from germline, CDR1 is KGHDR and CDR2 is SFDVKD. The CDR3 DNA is TGTGCCACCAGTGATCCCGCTAGCGGGAGCTCCTACAATGAGCAGTTCTTC. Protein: CATSDPASGSSYNEQFF.

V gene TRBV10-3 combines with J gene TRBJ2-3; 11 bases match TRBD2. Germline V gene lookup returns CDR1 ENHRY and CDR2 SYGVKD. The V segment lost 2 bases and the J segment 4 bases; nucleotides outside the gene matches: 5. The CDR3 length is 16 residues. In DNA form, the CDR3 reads TGTGCCATCAGTGAGGGACTAGCGGGTTCGGCAGATACGCAGTATTTT. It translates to CAISEGLAGSADTQYF.

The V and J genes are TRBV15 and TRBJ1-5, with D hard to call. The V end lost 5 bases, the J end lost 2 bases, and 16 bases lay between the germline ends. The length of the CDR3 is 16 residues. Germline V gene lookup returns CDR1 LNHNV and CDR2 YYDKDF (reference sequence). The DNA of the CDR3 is TGTGCCACCAGCGGTGAGGGCGCAACAGGCAATCAGCCCCAGCATTTT. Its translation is CATSGEGATGNQPQHF.

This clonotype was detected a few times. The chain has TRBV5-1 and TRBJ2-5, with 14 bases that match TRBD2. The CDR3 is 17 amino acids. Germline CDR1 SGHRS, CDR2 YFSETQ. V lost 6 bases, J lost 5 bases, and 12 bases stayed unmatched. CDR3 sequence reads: CASTKAGLAGVAETQYF. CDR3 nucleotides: TGCGCCAGCACAAAAGCGGGACTAGCGGGAGTTGCGGAGACCCAGTACTTC. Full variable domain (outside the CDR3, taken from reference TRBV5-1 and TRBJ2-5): KAGVTQTPRYLIKTRGQQVTLSCSPISGHRSVSWYQQTPGQGLQFLFEYFSETQRNKGNFPGRFSGRQFSNSRSEMNVSTLELGDSALYLCASTKAGLAGVAETQYFGPGTRLLVL.

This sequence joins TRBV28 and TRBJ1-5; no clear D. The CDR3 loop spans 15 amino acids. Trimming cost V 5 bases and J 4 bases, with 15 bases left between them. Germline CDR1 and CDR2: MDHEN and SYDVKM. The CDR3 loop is CASSMVRGGNQPQHF. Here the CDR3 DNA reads TGTGCCAGCAGTATGGTTCGAGGCGGTAATCAGCCCCAGCATTTT.

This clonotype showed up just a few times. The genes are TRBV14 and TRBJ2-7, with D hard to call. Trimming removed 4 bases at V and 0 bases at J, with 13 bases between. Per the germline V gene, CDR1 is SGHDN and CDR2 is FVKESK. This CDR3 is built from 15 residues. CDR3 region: CASSLQGYPSYEQYF. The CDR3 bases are TGTGCCAGCAGCCTACAAGGGTACCCCTCCTACGAGCAGTACTTC.

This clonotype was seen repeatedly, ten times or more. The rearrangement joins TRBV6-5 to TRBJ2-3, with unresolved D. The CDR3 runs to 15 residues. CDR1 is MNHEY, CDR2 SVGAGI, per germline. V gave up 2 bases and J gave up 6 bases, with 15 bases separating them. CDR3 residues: CASSYARGTADTQYF. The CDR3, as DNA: TGTGCCAGCAGTTACGCGCGCGGAACAGCGGATACGCAGTATTTT.

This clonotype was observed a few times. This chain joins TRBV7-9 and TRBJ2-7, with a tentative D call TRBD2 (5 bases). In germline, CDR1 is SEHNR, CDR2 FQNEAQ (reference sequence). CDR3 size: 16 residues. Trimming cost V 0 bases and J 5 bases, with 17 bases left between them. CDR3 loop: CASSLAKWESIHEQYF. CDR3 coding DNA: TGTGCCAGCAGCTTAGCGAAGTGGGAGTCGATCCACGAGCAGTACTTC.

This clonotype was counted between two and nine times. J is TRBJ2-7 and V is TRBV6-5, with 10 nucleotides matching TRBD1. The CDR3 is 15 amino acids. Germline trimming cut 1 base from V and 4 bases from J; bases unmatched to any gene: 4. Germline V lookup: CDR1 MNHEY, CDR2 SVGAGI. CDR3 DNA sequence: TGTGCCAGCAGTTACTGGGGACAGGGGCCTTACGAGCAGTACTTC. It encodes CASSYWGQGPYEQYF.

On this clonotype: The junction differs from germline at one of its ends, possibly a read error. This chain's CDR3 is CVIGGGRDSNQPQHF. Here the CDR3 DNA reads TGTGTCATCGGCGGGGGTAGGGATAGCAATCAGCCCCAGCATTTT. The chain recombines TRBV10-3 with TRBJ1-5, with a weak D call TRBD1 (5 bases). The CDR3 spans 15 residues. In germline, CDR1 is ENHRY, CDR2 SYGVKD.

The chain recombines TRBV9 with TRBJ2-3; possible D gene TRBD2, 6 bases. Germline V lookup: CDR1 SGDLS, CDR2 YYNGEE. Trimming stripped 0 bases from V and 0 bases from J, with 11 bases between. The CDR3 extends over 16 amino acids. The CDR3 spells CASSVGGVGSTDTQYF. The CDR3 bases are TGTGCCAGCAGCGTAGGGGGGGTTGGGAGCACAGATACGCAGTATTTT.

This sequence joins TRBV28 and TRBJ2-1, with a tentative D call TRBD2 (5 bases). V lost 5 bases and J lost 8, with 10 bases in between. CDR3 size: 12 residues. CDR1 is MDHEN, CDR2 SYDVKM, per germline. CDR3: CASSLRADEQFF. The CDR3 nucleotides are TGTGCCAGCAGTCTGCGGGCAGATGAGCAGTTCTTC. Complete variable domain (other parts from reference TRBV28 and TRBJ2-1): DVKVTQSSRYLVKRTGEKVFLECVQDMDHENMFWYRQDPGLGLRLIYFSYDVKMKEKGDIPEGYSVSREKKERFSLILESASTNQTSMYLCASSLRADEQFFGPGTRLTVL.

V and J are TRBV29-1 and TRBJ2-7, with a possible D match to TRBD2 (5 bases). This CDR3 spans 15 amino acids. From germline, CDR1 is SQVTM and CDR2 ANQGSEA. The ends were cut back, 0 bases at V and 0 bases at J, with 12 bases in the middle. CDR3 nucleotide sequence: TGCAGCGTTGAAGATGCCGGGGTGAGCTCCTACGAGCAGTACTTC. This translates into CSVEDAGVSSYEQYF.

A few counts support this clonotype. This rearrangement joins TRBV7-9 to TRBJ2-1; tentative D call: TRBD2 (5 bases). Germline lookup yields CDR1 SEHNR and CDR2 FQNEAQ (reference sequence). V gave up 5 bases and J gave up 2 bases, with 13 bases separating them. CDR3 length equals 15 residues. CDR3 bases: TGTGCCAGCAGCACCCACTCTAGCCCCTACAATGAGCAGTTCTTC. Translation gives CASSTHSSPYNEQFF.

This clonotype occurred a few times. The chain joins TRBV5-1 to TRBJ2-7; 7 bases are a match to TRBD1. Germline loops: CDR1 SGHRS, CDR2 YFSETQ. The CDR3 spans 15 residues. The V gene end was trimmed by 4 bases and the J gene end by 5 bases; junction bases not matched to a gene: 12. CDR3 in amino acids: CASSVHGQVGHEQYF. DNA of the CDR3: TGCGCCAGCAGCGTCCACGGACAGGTGGGTCACGAGCAGTACTTC.

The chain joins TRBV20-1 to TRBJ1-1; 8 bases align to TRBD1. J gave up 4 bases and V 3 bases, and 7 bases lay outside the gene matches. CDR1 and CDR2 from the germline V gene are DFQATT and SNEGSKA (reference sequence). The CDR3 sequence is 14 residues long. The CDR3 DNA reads TGCAGTGCTAGGTCAGGGGGCTCTATCACTGAAGCTTTCTTT. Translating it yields CSARSGGSITEAFF.

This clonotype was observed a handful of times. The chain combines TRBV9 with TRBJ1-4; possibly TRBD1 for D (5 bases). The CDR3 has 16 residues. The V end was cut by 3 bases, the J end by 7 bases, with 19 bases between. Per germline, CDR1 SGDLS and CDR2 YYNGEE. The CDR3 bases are TGTGCCAGCAGCGATCTTACCTCGGGGCCTCCTGAAAAACTGTTTTTT. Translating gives CASSDLTSGPPEKLFF.

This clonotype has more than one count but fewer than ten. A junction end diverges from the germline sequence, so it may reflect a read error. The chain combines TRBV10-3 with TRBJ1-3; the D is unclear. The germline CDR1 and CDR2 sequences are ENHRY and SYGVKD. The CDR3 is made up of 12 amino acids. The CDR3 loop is CAISESALQWNF. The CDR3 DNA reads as TGTGCCATCAGTGAGTCCGCCTTACAGTGGAACTTT.

The CDR3 sequence is CASSPSWASGGAETQYF. The CDR3 DNA sequence: TGCGCCAGCAGCCCCTCCTGGGCTAGCGGGGGGGCGGAGACCCAGTACTTC. The genes are TRBV5-1 and TRBJ2-5; the match to TRBD2 covers 12 bases. The V and J ends lost 4 bases and 5 bases, in that order; junction bases with no gene match: 12. The CDR3 length is 17 residues. CDR1 is SGHRS, CDR2 YFSETQ, per germline.

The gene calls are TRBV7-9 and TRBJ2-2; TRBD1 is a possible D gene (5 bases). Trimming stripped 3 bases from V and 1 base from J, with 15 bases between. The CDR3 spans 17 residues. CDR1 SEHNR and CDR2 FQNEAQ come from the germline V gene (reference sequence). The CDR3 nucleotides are TGTGCCAGCAGCTTTAGCCTCAACAGGTGGAACACCGGGGAGCTGTTTTTT. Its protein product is CASSFSLNRWNTGELFF.

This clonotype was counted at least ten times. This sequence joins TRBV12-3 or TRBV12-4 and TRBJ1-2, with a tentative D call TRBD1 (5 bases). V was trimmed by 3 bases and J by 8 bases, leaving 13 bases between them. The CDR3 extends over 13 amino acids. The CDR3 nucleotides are TGTGCCAGCAGTTTGACCAGGGTGAAGGGCTACACCTTC. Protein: CASSLTRVKGYTF.

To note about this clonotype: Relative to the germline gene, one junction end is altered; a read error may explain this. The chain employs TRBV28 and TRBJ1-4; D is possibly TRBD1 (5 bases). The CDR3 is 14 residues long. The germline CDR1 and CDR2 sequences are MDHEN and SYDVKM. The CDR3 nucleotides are TGTGGCAGCAGAAACAGGCCAACTAATGAAAAACTGTTTTTT. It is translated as CGSRNRPTNEKLFF.

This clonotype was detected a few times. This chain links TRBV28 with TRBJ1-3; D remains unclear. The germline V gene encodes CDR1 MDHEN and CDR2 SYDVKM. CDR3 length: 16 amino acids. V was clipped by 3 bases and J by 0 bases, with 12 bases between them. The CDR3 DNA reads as TGTGCCAGCAGTTTTTTCACCACCGCCTCTGGAAACACCATATATTTT. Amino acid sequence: CASSFFTTASGNTIYF.